This is a list of T cell receptor beta chains from one sample in a study of blood T cell repertoires in COVID-19. TCRdb keeps only in-frame clones here, not all; method: immunoSEQ multiplex PCR. The table has about 44,000 clones, around 90% seen once. The sequenced sample was peripheral blood. Receptor source: a woman older than 75 in a cohort sampled during active or convalescent COVID-19. Each CDR3 is given with its conserved first and last residue. A D gene is named only where the DNA matches it firmly. Some rows mark clone size as missing; the rest say once, few, many or name a class of expanded clone.

d_gene | abundance | j_gene | len | v_gene | CDR3nt | CDR3aa
. | . | TRBJ2-1 | 16 | TRBV21-1 | TGTGCCAGCAGCAAAGAGACTAGCGGGAAGGTAAATGAGCAGTTCTTC | CASSKETSGKVNEQFF
TRBD1 | once | TRBJ1-4 | 14 | TRBV5-1 | TGCGCCAGCAGCTTGGACAGGGGGCTTGAAAAACTGTTTTTT | CASSLDRGLEKLFF
. | . | TRBJ1-1 | 13 | TRBV7-9 | TGTGCCAGCAGCCCCGAAGACAGGTTGTATGCTTTCTTT | CASSPEDRLYAFF
TRBD1 | medium-sized | TRBJ1-6 | 21 | TRBV24-1 | TGTGCCACCAGTGATCCGTTAGGGGACAGGGGGGCCCTCTCCTATAATTCACCCCTCCACTTT | CATSDPLGDRGALSYNSPLHF
. | . | TRBJ1-5 | 16 | TRBV7-2 | TGTGCCAGCAGCTTAGGCTCACAGCTTAGCAATCAGCCCCAGCATTTT | CASSLGSQLSNQPQHF
. | . | TRBJ2-5 | 15 | TRBV6-5 | TGTGCCAGCAGTTACTCGATACTAGCCCAAGAGACCCAGTACTTC | CASSYSILAQETQYF
TRBD2 | . | TRBJ2-1 | 15 | TRBV30 | TGTGCCTGGAGCCCCCCTAGCGGGAACTACAATGAGCAGTTCTTC | CAWSPPSGNYNEQFF
. | . | TRBJ1-1 | 12 | TRBV6-5 | TGTGCCAGCATCGGGGGTCACACTGAAGCTTTCTTT | CASIGGHTEAFF
TRBD1 | . | TRBJ1-2 | 16 | TRBV3-1/TRBV3-2 | TGTGCCAGCAGCCAGCGTGGGACAGGGAATATCAATGGCTACACCTTC | CASSQRGTGNINGYTF
TRBD1 | once | TRBJ2-7 | 13 | TRBV2 | TGTGCCAGCTTCCAGGGGGCGACCTACGAGCAGTACTTC | CASFQGATYEQYF
TRBD1 | . | TRBJ1-1 | 15 | TRBV6-5 | TGTGCCAGCAGTTATGCCGGGACAGGGTTTTTTGAAGCTTTCTTT | CASSYAGTGFFEAFF
. | . | TRBJ2-1 | 17 | TRBV4-3 | TGCGCCAGCAGCTTGCGGGACGCCGCTAACTCCTACAATGAGCAGTTCTTC | CASSLRDAANSYNEQFF
TRBD1 | . | TRBJ2-7 | 15 | TRBV5-1 | TGCGCCAGCAGCTTCTCCGGGACAGGGATCTACGAGCAGTACTTC | CASSFSGTGIYEQYF
TRBD1 | . | TRBJ1-6 | 18 | TRBV3-1/TRBV3-2 | TGTGCCAGCAGCCGCGGAGTTTTCGGGACAGTCTATAATTCACCCCTCCACTTT | CASSRGVFGTVYNSPLHF
. | . | TRBJ1-4 | 15 | TRBV5-6 | TGTGCCAGCAGTGAGGCGGGGGCGGCTAATGAAAAACTGTTTTTT | CASSEAGAANEKLFF
TRBD2 | . | TRBJ2-1 | 16 | TRBV13 | TGTGCCAGCAGCCCGGGGGGGCCGAGCTCCTACAATGAGCAGTTCTTC | CASSPGGPSSYNEQFF
. | . | TRBJ1-2 | 17 | TRBV7-6 | TGTGCCAGCAGCTTTGGAGGGTGGGCGTATTTAAACTATGGCTACACCTTC | CASSFGGWAYLNYGYTF
. | . | TRBJ1-4 | 14 | TRBV7-2 | TGTGCCAGCAGCTTTCGTGCAACTAATGAAAAACTGTTTTTT | CASSFRATNEKLFF
. | . | TRBJ1-5 | 14 | TRBV24-1 | TGTGCCACCAGTGACCCGGGGACATATCAGCCCCAGCATTTT | CATSDPGTYQPQHF
. | . | TRBJ2-3 | 16 | TRBV11-3 | TGTGCCAGCAGCTTCTCTTCTAGCGAGGGCACAGATACGCAGTATTTT | CASSFSSSEGTDTQYF
TRBD2 | . | TRBJ2-7 | 16 | TRBV6-7 | TGTGCCAGCAGTTACTCATCCAAACTAGCGGGTTACGAGCAGTACTTC | CASSYSSKLAGYEQYF
TRBD2 | . | TRBJ2-3 | 16 | TRBV4-3 | TGCGCCAGCAGCCAAGTATTAGCGGGCCGCACAGATACGCAGTATTTT | CASSQVLAGRTDTQYF
. | . | TRBJ1-2 | 17 | TRBV5-1 | TGCGCCAGCAACTCTCAAGGAGGACTGGCGTCTAACTATGGCTACACCTTC | CASNSQGGLASNYGYTF
. | . | TRBJ2-1 | 16 | TRBV9 | TGTGCCAGCAGCCCCTCTGTGGGAGAGACGTACAATGAGCAGTTCTTC | CASSPSVGETYNEQFF
TRBD2 | . | TRBJ2-5 | 13 | TRBV10-3 | TGTGCCACCGGACTAGCGGGCCAAGAGACCCAGTACTTC | CATGLAGQETQYF
TRBD2 | . | TRBJ2-2 | 17 | TRBV6-2/TRBV6-3 | TGTGCCAGCAGTACAACCACTAGCGGGAGGGCCACCGGGGAGCTGTTTTTT | CASSTTTSGRATGELFF
TRBD2 | . | TRBJ2-5 | 16 | TRBV7-2 | TGTGCCAGCAGCCCCGGACTAGCGGGGGGGACTGGGACCCAGTACTTC | CASSPGLAGGTGTQYF
TRBD1 | . | TRBJ2-1 | 15 | TRBV30 | TGTGCCTGGAGCGGACAGGGGGCCGTCTACAATGAGCAGTTCTTC | CAWSGQGAVYNEQFF
TRBD1 | . | TRBJ2-3 | 15 | TRBV18 | TGTGCCAGCTCACCATTCGGGACAGGGCCAGATACGCAGTATTTT | CASSPFGTGPDTQYF
. | few | TRBJ1-5 | 14 | TRBV11-2 | TGTGCCAGCAGCTCCGAGACGGGCAGGGGACCCCAGCATTTT | CASSSETGRGPQHF
TRBD2 | . | TRBJ2-7 | 15 | TRBV9 | TGTGCCAGCAGCGTAGATAGCGGGAGCTCCTACGAGCAGTACTTC | CASSVDSGSSYEQYF
TRBD1 | . | TRBJ2-1 | 15 | TRBV24-1 | TGTGCCACCAGTGATATCGGGACAGGGAGGGATGAGCAGTTCTTC | CATSDIGTGRDEQFF
TRBD1 | . | TRBJ2-7 | 16 | TRBV6-5 | TGTGCCAGCAGTTCATACCGGGACAGGGAGTCCTACGAGCAGTACTTC | CASSSYRDRESYEQYF
. | few | TRBJ2-7 | 16 | TRBV6-5 | TGTGCCAGCAGTTACTCGTCCGGAGGACTGAGCTACGAGCAGTACTTC | CASSYSSGGLSYEQYF
TRBD1 | . | TRBJ2-7 | 15 | TRBV10-1 | TGCGCCAGCAGTGATCCCGGGACAGGGGTTCACGAGCAGTACTTC | CASSDPGTGVHEQYF
. | . | TRBJ2-7 | 14 | TRBV7-2 | TGTGCCAGCAGCTTAGCCAGGCACCTCTACGAGCAGTACTTC | CASSLARHLYEQYF
. | . | TRBJ1-3 | 14 | TRBV7-2 | TGTGCCAGCAGCTTGGGGAGTCTGCTAAACACCATATATTTT | CASSLGSLLNTIYF
. | . | TRBJ2-1 | 14 | TRBV3-1/TRBV3-2 | TGTGCCAGCAGCCAACAAGCTACCTACAATGAGCAGTTCTTC | CASSQQATYNEQFF
. | . | TRBJ1-1 | 13 | TRBV7-9 | TGTGCCAGCAGTATACAGGGAAACACTGAAGCTTTCTTT | CASSIQGNTEAFF
TRBD2 | . | TRBJ2-7 | 14 | TRBV3-1/TRBV3-2 | TGTGCCAGCAGCCTGGGGACTATCTCTCACGAGCAGTACTTC | CASSLGTISHEQYF
TRBD1 | . | TRBJ2-2 | 17 | TRBV5-6 | TGTGCCAGCAAATGGGGAAGATCAGGGGGCAACACCGGGGAGCTGTTTTTT | CASKWGRSGGNTGELFF
. | few | TRBJ2-3 | 15 | TRBV7-9 | TGTGCCAGCAGCTTCTCCGGGACAAGCACAGATACGCAGTATTTT | CASSFSGTSTDTQYF
TRBD1 | . | TRBJ1-1 | 19 | TRBV4-1 | TGCGCCAGCAGCCAAGGGCTCGTTGCGACAGGGTTGTTAATCACTGAAGCTTTCTTT | CASSQGLVATGLLITEAFF
TRBD1 | . | TRBJ1-6 | 15 | TRBV3-1/TRBV3-2 | TGTGCCAGCAGCTTAGGACAGGGGGTAGGGTCACCCCTCCACTTT | CASSLGQGVGSPLHF
. | once | TRBJ1-3 | 18 | TRBV7-6 | TGTGCCAGCAGCTTATTTGTGCTTGGCCATACGGGAGGAAACACCATATATTTT | CASSLFVLGHTGGNTIYF
. | once | TRBJ2-5 | 15 | TRBV11-2 | TGTGCCAGCAGCATCCTCGGGACACTACAAGAGACCCAGTACTTC | CASSILGTLQETQYF
. | . | TRBJ2-1 | 15 | TRBV6-5 | TGTGCCAGCAGTTTGACAGGGACTTCCTACAATGAGCAGTTCTTC | CASSLTGTSYNEQFF
. | . | TRBJ1-2 | 15 | TRBV4-1 | TGCGCCAGCAGCCAAGGGGAAGGGGCTAACTATGGCTACACCTTC | CASSQGEGANYGYTF
. | . | TRBJ2-7 | 13 | TRBV28 | TGTGCCAGCGGCGGGGACTGGGAGGACGAGCAGTACTTC | CASGGDWEDEQYF